These T cell receptor beta chains were read from a single sample in a study of beta chain features in type 1 diabetes. Libraries were prepared by immunoSEQ multiplex PCR; TCRdb keeps only in-frame clonotypes and omits some of them. Of 250,000 to 350,000 clones detected, 14% appear once; the ten largest clones hold 0.017%. The sample taken for sequencing was naive CD4+ T cells from blood. These receptor sequences come from a man younger than 40 with type 1 diabetes. Both conserved end residues are part of each CDR3. The D gene is left open where the match is weak. Clone size is given for some rows only: seen once, a few or many times, or a class if the clone is expanded.

j_call	v_call	d_call	clone_size	cdr3_nt	cdr3_aa
TRBJ2-7	TRBV7-2	TRBD1	-	TGTGCCAGCAGCTTAATAGGGCAGGGGGTCTACGAGCAGTACTTC	CASSLIGQGVYEQYF
TRBJ2-3	TRBV11-1	-	few	TGTGCCAGCAGCTTATCTCGGGATCGGACAGATACGCAGTATTTT	CASSLSRDRTDTQYF
TRBJ1-2	TRBV6-1	-	-	TGTGCCAGCAGTCCGGACACCGTCTATGGCTACACCTTC	CASSPDTVYGYTF
TRBJ1-1	TRBV2	-	-	TGTGCCAGCAGATGGGGGCGGACTGAAGCTTTCTTT	CASRWGRTEAFF
TRBJ2-1	TRBV29-1	TRBD2	few	TGCAGCGTGGCGACTAGCGGGAGATGGAATGAGCAGTTCTTC	CSVATSGRWNEQFF
TRBJ1-2	TRBV7-6	TRBD1	-	TGTGCCAGCAGCTCCGGACAGGGGGCGGCTGGCTACACCTTC	CASSSGQGAAGYTF
TRBJ1-5	TRBV6-5	TRBD1	-	TGTGCCAGCAGTTTACAGGGGCCGAATCAGCCCCAGCATTTT	CASSLQGPNQPQHF
TRBJ1-4	TRBV7-9	-	-	TGTGCCAGCAGCTCTTCAGGTGAAGGGGAACTGTTTTTT	CASSSSGEGELFF
TRBJ2-5	TRBV9	TRBD1	-	TGTGCCAGCAGCCCCCGGACAGGGGGTCAAGAGACCCAGTACTTC	CASSPRTGGQETQYF
TRBJ2-1	TRBV9	-	-	TGTGCCAGCAGCGTAGTAACAGGGAACAATGAGCAGTTCTTC	CASSVVTGNNEQFF
TRBJ2-3	TRBV7-7	TRBD1	few	TGTGCTAGCAGTCGTGACAGGGCAGATACGCAGTATTTT	CASSRDRADTQYF
TRBJ2-2	TRBV5-6	TRBD1	-	TGTGCCAGCAGTCGTCCGGGACAGGGTTATCCCGGGGAGCTGTTTTTT	CASSRPGQGYPGELFF
TRBJ2-7	TRBV7-3	TRBD2	few	TGTGCCAGCAGCTTAACCCAAGCGGGAGGGACCGAGCAGTACTTC	CASSLTQAGGTEQYF
TRBJ1-1	TRBV9	TRBD1	-	TGTGCCAGCAGCCCCCGGGACAGACGAAACACTGAAGCTTTCTTT	CASSPRDRRNTEAFF
TRBJ2-7	TRBV5-1	-	-	TGCGCCAGCAGCTTAGAGGCCTACGAGCAGTACTTC	CASSLEAYEQYF
TRBJ2-1	TRBV9	-	few	TGTGCCAGCAGCACTTTTCCTGATCGGGAGCAGTTCTTC	CASSTFPDREQFF
TRBJ2-2	TRBV9	-	-	TGTGCCAGCAGCGTCAGGGGTTCGAACACCGGGGAGCTGTTTTTT	CASSVRGSNTGELFF
TRBJ2-1	TRBV29-1	TRBD2	-	TGCAGCGTTGGTTTAAGACTAGCGGGTGGTAATGAGCAGTTCTTC	CSVGLRLAGGNEQFF
TRBJ2-2	TRBV7-2	TRBD1	-	TGTGCCAGCAGCTTAGCAGGGGGCAGCACCGGGGAGCTGTTTTTT	CASSLAGGSTGELFF
TRBJ2-7	TRBV2	-	-	TGTGCCAGCAGTGGACTGACCTCCTACGAGCAGTACTTC	CASSGLTSYEQYF
TRBJ2-1	TRBV18	TRBD1	-	TGTGCCAGCTCGCTAGGGACAGCCTACAATGAGCAGTTCTTC	CASSLGTAYNEQFF
TRBJ2-1	TRBV14	-	-	TGTGCCAGCAGCCCTTACAGGGCTAGCGGTTACAATGAGCAGTTCTTC	CASSPYRASGYNEQFF
TRBJ2-5	TRBV4-2	TRBD1	-	TGTGCCAGCAGCCAGAACAGGGGGCAAGAGACCCAGTACTTC	CASSQNRGQETQYF
TRBJ2-1	TRBV6-7	TRBD2	-	TGTGCCAGCACCTTCTCGGGACTAGCGGACAATGAGCAGTTCTTC	CASTFSGLADNEQFF
TRBJ2-3	TRBV28	TRBD2	-	TGTGCCAGCACCATTTGGACTAGCGGGAGGCAGAGCACAGATACGCAGTATTTT	CASTIWTSGRQSTDTQYF
TRBJ1-1	TRBV4-3	TRBD1	-	TGCGCCAGCAGCCAAGAGGCAGGGGGCACTGAAGCTTTCTTT	CASSQEAGGTEAFF
TRBJ2-7	TRBV5-1	-	-	TGCGCCAGCAGCCCTACTGGACAAGTCTACGAGCAGTACTTC	CASSPTGQVYEQYF
TRBJ2-3	TRBV5-4	TRBD2	-	TGTGCCAGCAGCTTGAGATTGGCGGGGGGCACAGATACGCAGTATTTT	CASSLRLAGGTDTQYF
TRBJ2-7	TRBV5-1	-	-	TGCGCCAGCAGCCGGACAGTTACTTCCTACGAGCAGTACTTC	CASSRTVTSYEQYF
TRBJ2-5	TRBV5-8	TRBD2	-	TGTGCCAGCAGCTTGGGTGCGGCAGGCGGGGGGACCCAGTACTTC	CASSLGAAGGGTQYF
TRBJ2-2	TRBV5-1	TRBD2	-	TGCGCCAGCAGCTCCGGGAGTAGCGGGAGTTGGGAGCTGTTTTTT	CASSSGSSGSWELFF
TRBJ1-2	TRBV28	-	few	TGTGCCAGCAGTTCCGCGGATCAGGGTGGCTATGGCTACACCTTC	CASSSADQGGYGYTF
TRBJ2-7	TRBV27	-	few	TGTGCCAGCAGTTTGGTCGGAGCCTACGAGCAGTACTTC	CASSLVGAYEQYF
TRBJ1-2	TRBV9	-	-	TGTGCCAGCAGCGCCCAAGCGAGGCGGGGCTATGGCTACACCTTC	CASSAQARRGYGYTF
TRBJ1-4	TRBV19	TRBD1	-	TGTGCCAGTAGTACGTCAGGGGGTCCGAATGAAAAACTGTTTTTT	CASSTSGGPNEKLFF
TRBJ1-2	TRBV9	-	once	TGTGCCAGCAGCGTAGAGATAGGGGTTGGCTATGGCTACACCTTC	CASSVEIGVGYGYTF
TRBJ2-3	TRBV9	-	few	TGTGCCAGCAGCGTGCTAGTTGGGAGGAATACGCAGTATTTT	CASSVLVGRNTQYF
TRBJ2-3	TRBV5-1	TRBD2	-	TGCGCCAGCAGCCGGACTAGCGGTGCAGATACGCAGTATTTT	CASSRTSGADTQYF
TRBJ1-1	TRBV2	TRBD1	-	TGTGCCAGCTCGGGACAGTTGAACACTGAAGCTTTCTTT	CASSGQLNTEAFF
TRBJ2-7	TRBV28	TRBD2	-	TGTGCCAGCAGTGGGCCCGGGGAGGGCACCTACGAGCAGTACTTC	CASSGPGEGTYEQYF
TRBJ2-2	TRBV7-9	TRBD2	-	TGTGCCAGCAGCTTACGCGGGAGGGCCGGGGAGCTGTTTTTT	CASSLRGRAGELFF
TRBJ2-1	TRBV18	TRBD2	-	TGTGCCAGCTCACCTGTTAGCGGGACGTACAATGAGCAGTTCTTC	CASSPVSGTYNEQFF
TRBJ2-7	TRBV5-1	TRBD1	few	TGCGCCAGCAGCTCTCGGGACAGGGACTCCTACGAGCAGTACTTC	CASSSRDRDSYEQYF
TRBJ1-2	TRBV14	-	-	TGTGCCAGCAGCCAAGATTCAGGGGCCTACTATGGCTACACCTTC	CASSQDSGAYYGYTF